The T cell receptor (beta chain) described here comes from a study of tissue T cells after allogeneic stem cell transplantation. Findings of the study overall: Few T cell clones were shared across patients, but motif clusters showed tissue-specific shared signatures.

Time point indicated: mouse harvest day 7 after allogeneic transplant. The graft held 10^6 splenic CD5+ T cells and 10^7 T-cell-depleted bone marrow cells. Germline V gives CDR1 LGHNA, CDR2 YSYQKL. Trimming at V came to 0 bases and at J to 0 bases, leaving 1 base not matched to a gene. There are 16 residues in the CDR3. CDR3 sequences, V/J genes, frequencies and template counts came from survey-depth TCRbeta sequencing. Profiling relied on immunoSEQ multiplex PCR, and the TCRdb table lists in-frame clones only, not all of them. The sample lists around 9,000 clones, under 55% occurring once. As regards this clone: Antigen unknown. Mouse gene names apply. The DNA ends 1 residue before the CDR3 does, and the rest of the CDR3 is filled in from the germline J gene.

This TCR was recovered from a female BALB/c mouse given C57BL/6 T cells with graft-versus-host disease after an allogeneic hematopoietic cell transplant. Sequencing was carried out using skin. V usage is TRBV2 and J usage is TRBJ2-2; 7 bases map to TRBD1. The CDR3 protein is CASSQDGTANTGQLYF. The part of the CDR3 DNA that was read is TGTGCCAGCAGCCAAGATGGGACAGCAAACACCGGGCAGCTCTAC.